These 26 T cell receptor beta chains share one sample of origin, sequenced in a study of T cell responses to AZD1222 COVID-19 vaccine. Only in-frame clones appear in the TCRdb table, and some are missing; sequencing was by immunoSEQ multiplex PCR. The sample has 100,000 to 150,000 clones, about 90% seen once; the top ten hold 10%. The sample here was peripheral blood, taken on day 0 of AZD1222 vaccination. The receptors shown here come from an adult in good health.

V and J are TRBV27 and TRBJ1-1; D possibly corresponds to TRBD1 (5 bases). The CDR3 is 14 residues long. V gave up 5 bases and J gave up 4 bases, with 14 bases separating them. Per germline, CDR1 MNHEY and CDR2 SMNVEV (reference sequence). The CDR3 reads CASSPAGGGTEAFF. CDR3 coding DNA: TGTGCCAGCAGTCCCGCTGGGGGGGGCACTGAAGCTTTCTTT.

The chain uses TRBV5-4 and TRBJ1-2; 9 bases are a match to TRBD1. Germline V lookup: CDR1 SGHNT, CDR2 YYREEE (reference sequence). Trimming removed 3 bases from V and 2 bases from J; junction bases left unmatched: 14. The CDR3 is made up of 18 amino acids. CDR3 sequence: CASSSPPGTGPFNYGYTF. The CDR3 coding sequence is TGTGCCAGCAGCTCACCACCCGGGACAGGGCCTTTCAACTATGGCTACACCTTC.

This chain links TRBV11-3 with TRBJ1-2; no reliable D call. CDR1 is SGHNT and CDR2 is YENEEA in the germline V gene. CDR3 length: 17 amino acids. Trimming shortened V by 2 bases and J by 0 bases, and 16 bases separated the two germline ends. CDR3: CASSLIPERESNYGYTF. The CDR3 DNA reads as TGTGCCAGCAGCTTAATCCCCGAGCGGGAGTCTAACTATGGCTACACCTTC.

The gene calls are TRBV10-3 and TRBJ1-3, with D maybe TRBD1 (5 bases). This CDR3 has 16 amino acids. Trimming stripped 5 bases from V and 0 bases from J, with 14 bases between. Germline CDR1 ENHRY, CDR2 SYGVKD. CDR3 in amino acids: CAISPQVISSGNTIYF. For the CDR3, the DNA is TGTGCCATCAGTCCACAGGTTATCAGCTCTGGAAACACCATATATTTT.

The chain couples TRBV19 to TRBJ2-7, with TRBD2 as a possible D gene (5 bases). The CDR3 has 13 residues. Trimming removed 6 bases from V and 5 bases from J, with 14 bases in between. The germline CDR1 and CDR2 sequences are LNHDA and SQIVND (reference sequence). The CDR3 DNA follows: TGTGCCAGTAGCCCCCAGCCGGGAAACGAGCAGTACTTC. Translation: CASSPQPGNEQYF.

This clone appeared a single time. The rearrangement uses TRBV5-1 and TRBJ1-5, with 7 bases that match TRBD1. With V trimmed by 7 bases and J by 4 bases, 8 bases remained unmatched. CDR3 length: 14 amino acids. Germline-derived CDR1 and CDR2 are SGHRS and YFSETQ. CDR3 bases: TGCGCCAGCTCTGACAGGGCGGGGAATCAGCCCCAGCATTTT. Encoded protein: CASSDRAGNQPQHF.

CDR3 protein: CASRLSGTSGYEQYF. Here the CDR3 DNA reads TGTGCCAGCAGACTATCCGGGACTAGCGGCTACGAGCAGTACTTC. This sequence joins TRBV27 and TRBJ2-7, with 11 bases that match TRBD2. The CDR3 has 15 amino acids. Germline CDR1 and CDR2: MNHEY and SMNVEV (reference sequence). Trimming took 6 bases from V and 3 from J; bases not matched to a gene: 7.

The chain joins TRBV28 to TRBJ2-7, with 16 bases aligning to TRBD2. V lost 6 bases, J lost 7 bases, and 9 bases stayed unmatched. The CDR3 has 16 amino acids. The germline gives CDR1 MDHEN, CDR2 SYDVKM. This chain's CDR3 is CASRTGTSGRAREQYF. CDR3 coding DNA: TGTGCCAGCAGGACCGGGACTAGCGGGAGGGCGAGAGAGCAGTACTTC.

The V gene is TRBV5-6, the J gene TRBJ2-1; D gene ambiguous. The CDR3 length is 14 residues. CDR1 and CDR2 from the germline V gene are SGHDT and YYEEEE. Between the trimmed V and J ends, which lost 1 base and 0 bases, there was a span of 5 bases. The CDR3 DNA reads as TGTGCCAGCAGCTTGCAGAGCTCCTACAATGAGCAGTTCTTC. Translated, it gives CASSLQSSYNEQFF.

The chain recombines TRBV6-2 or TRBV6-3 with TRBJ1-5, with a possible D match to TRBD1 (5 bases). V gave up 0 bases and J gave up 7 bases, with 10 bases separating them. CDR1 MNHEY and CDR2 SVGEGT come from the germline V gene. CDR3 size: 14 residues. CDR3 protein: CASSYSGVGQPQHF. Written as DNA, the CDR3 is TGTGCCAGCAGTTACTCAGGGGTTGGGCAGCCCCAGCATTTT.

The chain joins TRBV19 to TRBJ2-5, with TRBD2 matching over 7 bases. The germline gives CDR1 LNHDA, CDR2 SQIVND (reference sequence). The CDR3 runs to 14 residues. Germline trimming cut 10 bases from V and 5 bases from J; bases unmatched to any gene: 13. The CDR3 sequence is CATREAGAAETQYF. The CDR3 region has the DNA TGTGCCACCCGGGAGGCGGGAGCGGCTGAGACCCAGTACTTC.

CDR3 coding DNA: TGTGCCACCAGCAGAGGACGGACTAGCGGAGGACAAGAGACCCAGTACTTC. Protein sequence: CATSRGRTSGGQETQYF. This chain uses TRBV15 with TRBJ2-5, with 10 bases matching TRBD2. CDR3 length equals 17 residues. Germline CDR1 is LNHNV and CDR2 is YYDKDF (reference sequence). V shed 1 base and J 2 bases; nucleotides not matched to a gene: 7.

The chain links TRBV30 to TRBJ1-2; TRBD1 is a possible D gene (5 bases). This CDR3 has 13 residues. The ends were cut back, 0 bases at V and 6 bases at J, with 11 bases in the middle. Germline CDR1 reads GTSNPN; CDR2 reads SVGIG (reference sequence). CDR3 in amino acids: CAWSVGGTNGYTF. CDR3 nucleotides: TGTGCCTGGAGTGTGGGGGGGACCAATGGCTACACCTTC. The whole variable domain, filled in from reference TRBV30 and TRBJ1-2, reads SQTIHQWPATLVQPVGSPLSLECTVEGTSNPNLYWYRQAAGRGLQLLFYSVGIGQISSEVPQNLSASRPQDRQFILSSKKLLLSDSGFYLCAWSVGGTNGYTFGSGTRLTVV.

V gene TRBV19 combines with J gene TRBJ2-7, with a weak D call TRBD2 (5 bases). The germline V and J ends were trimmed by 4 bases and 0 bases, with 13 bases remaining between them. CDR3 length equals 15 residues. Germline V gene sequence: CDR1 LNHDA, CDR2 SQIVND (reference sequence). The CDR3 is CASSTRTGLSYEQYF. CDR3 DNA sequence: TGTGCCAGTAGTACGCGGACTGGACTCTCCTACGAGCAGTACTTC.

This chain connects TRBV30 to TRBJ1-3; unclear D gene. The CDR3 is 16 residues long. V lost 2 bases, J lost 0 bases, and 14 bases lay in between. From germline, CDR1 is GTSNPN and CDR2 SVGIG (reference sequence). CDR3 region: CAWSIGRTFSGNTIYF. CDR3 DNA: TGTGCCTGGAGTATAGGCAGGACCTTCTCTGGAAACACCATATATTTT.

This chain joins TRBV11-2 and TRBJ2-3; 8 nucleotides line up with TRBD2. Germline assignment: CDR1 SGHAT and CDR2 FQNNGV. J lost 2 bases, V lost 2 bases, and 3 bases had no gene match. This CDR3 contains 15 residues. The CDR3 region is CASSLTGLATDTQYF. CDR3 sequence (DNA): TGTGCCAGCAGCTTAACAGGACTAGCCACAGATACGCAGTATTTT.

This chain's CDR3 is CASSLGAEQYF. CDR3 bases: TGCGCCAGCAGCTTGGGGGCCGAGCAGTACTTC. The chain has TRBV5-1 and TRBJ2-7, with no clear D. V dropped 0 bases and J dropped 6 bases, with 4 bases sitting between them. This CDR3 spans 11 amino acids. CDR1 SGHRS and CDR2 YFSETQ come from the germline V gene.

In this sample, this clone turned up many times. J is TRBJ2-1 and V is TRBV28; 12 nucleotides align to TRBD2. Germline-derived CDR1 and CDR2 are MDHEN and SYDVKM. This CDR3 spans 16 amino acids. With 5 bases clipped from V and 8 bases from J, the junction kept 10 bases outside the gene matches. The CDR3 loop reads CASSLLRTSGNYEQFF. The CDR3 DNA reads TGTGCCAGCAGTCTATTACGGACTAGCGGGAACTATGAGCAGTTCTTC.

The rearrangement joins TRBV6-5 to TRBJ1-1; 8 bases map to TRBD1. V lost 4 bases, J lost 5 bases, and 9 bases stayed unmatched. This CDR3 region has 15 residues. CDR1 is MNHEY and CDR2 is SVGAGI in the germline V gene. The CDR3 DNA is TGTGCCAGCAGTTCCCCGACAGGGGTTGGGACTGAAGCTTTCTTT. This sequence encodes CASSSPTGVGTEAFF.

The genes are TRBV27 and TRBJ1-6; D perhaps matches TRBD1 (5 bases). The CDR3 covers 14 residues. Germline CDR1 reads MNHEY; CDR2 reads SMNVEV (reference sequence). V was clipped by 7 bases and J by 10 bases, with 17 bases between them. CDR3 sequence (DNA): TGTGCCAGCACCCTTGGGGGGTCGAGCTCACCCCTCCACTTT. It yields the protein CASTLGGSSSPLHF.

The CDR3 region is CASSLDRAGANVLTF. The DNA of the CDR3 is TGTGCCAGCAGCTTAGACAGGGCCGGGGCCAACGTCCTGACTTTC. The chain uses TRBV7-2 and TRBJ2-6; tentative D call: TRBD1 (6 bases). CDR3 length: 15 amino acids. The V and J ends lost 1 base and 4 bases respectively, with 8 bases between them. Germline loops: CDR1 SGHTA, CDR2 FQGNSA.

The chain couples TRBV7-3 to TRBJ2-1; TRBD1 matches at 8 bases. J was trimmed by 4 bases and V by 5 bases; bases with no gene match: 1. In germline, CDR1 is SGHTA, CDR2 FQGTGA. This CDR3 contains 13 residues. Written as DNA, the CDR3 is TGTGCCAGCAGCAGGGACAGGTACAATGAGCAGTTCTTC. It encodes CASSRDRYNEQFF.

V and J are TRBV27 and TRBJ1-1; perhaps TRBD1 as D (5 bases). Germline CDR1 reads MNHEY; CDR2 reads SMNVEV (reference sequence). CDR3 size: 15 residues. Deletions cut 5 bases from V and 0 bases from J, with 13 bases between. DNA of the CDR3: TGTGCCAGCAGTCCCCGGGGCAGTCTGAACACTGAAGCTTTCTTT. Translated: CASSPRGSLNTEAFF.

The CDR3 is CASSSTGPRNTGELFF. As DNA, the CDR3 is TGTGCCAGCAGCTCGACAGGCCCTAGGAACACCGGGGAGCTGTTTTTT. This rearrangement joins TRBV7-3 to TRBJ2-2; maybe TRBD1 (6 bases). With 4 bases removed from V and 1 base from J, the gap between germline ends came to 13 bases. CDR3 length: 16 residues. The germline V gene encodes CDR1 SGHTA and CDR2 FQGTGA. The whole variable domain, remainder taken from reference TRBV7-3 and TRBJ2-2, is GAGVSQTPSNKVTEKGKYVELRCDPISGHTALYWYRQSLGQGPEFLIYFQGTGAADDSGLPNDRFFAVRPEGSVSTLKIQRTERGDSAVYLCASSSTGPRNTGELFFGEGSRLTVL.

V usage is TRBV10-3 and J usage is TRBJ2-4; 10 bases map to TRBD1. The CDR3 has 16 amino acids. V lost 6 bases to trimming and J lost 1 base; unmatched junction nucleotides: 6. CDR1 is ENHRY and CDR2 is SYGVKD in the germline V gene. CDR3 protein: CAIRSDRGEAKNIQYF. The CDR3 DNA reads TGTGCCATCAGGTCGGACAGGGGGGAGGCCAAAAACATTCAGTACTTC.

V and J are TRBV4-1 and TRBJ1-2, with TRBD1 matching 10 bases. Germline-derived CDR1 and CDR2 are MGHRA and YSYEKL. There are 19 residues in the CDR3. The junction had 16 bases not matched to a gene; V was cut back by 2 bases and J by 4 bases. This CDR3 is CASSQIQGRDRGRVYGYTF. In DNA form, the CDR3 reads TGCGCCAGCAGCCAAATCCAAGGCCGGGACAGGGGAAGAGTCTATGGCTACACCTTC.